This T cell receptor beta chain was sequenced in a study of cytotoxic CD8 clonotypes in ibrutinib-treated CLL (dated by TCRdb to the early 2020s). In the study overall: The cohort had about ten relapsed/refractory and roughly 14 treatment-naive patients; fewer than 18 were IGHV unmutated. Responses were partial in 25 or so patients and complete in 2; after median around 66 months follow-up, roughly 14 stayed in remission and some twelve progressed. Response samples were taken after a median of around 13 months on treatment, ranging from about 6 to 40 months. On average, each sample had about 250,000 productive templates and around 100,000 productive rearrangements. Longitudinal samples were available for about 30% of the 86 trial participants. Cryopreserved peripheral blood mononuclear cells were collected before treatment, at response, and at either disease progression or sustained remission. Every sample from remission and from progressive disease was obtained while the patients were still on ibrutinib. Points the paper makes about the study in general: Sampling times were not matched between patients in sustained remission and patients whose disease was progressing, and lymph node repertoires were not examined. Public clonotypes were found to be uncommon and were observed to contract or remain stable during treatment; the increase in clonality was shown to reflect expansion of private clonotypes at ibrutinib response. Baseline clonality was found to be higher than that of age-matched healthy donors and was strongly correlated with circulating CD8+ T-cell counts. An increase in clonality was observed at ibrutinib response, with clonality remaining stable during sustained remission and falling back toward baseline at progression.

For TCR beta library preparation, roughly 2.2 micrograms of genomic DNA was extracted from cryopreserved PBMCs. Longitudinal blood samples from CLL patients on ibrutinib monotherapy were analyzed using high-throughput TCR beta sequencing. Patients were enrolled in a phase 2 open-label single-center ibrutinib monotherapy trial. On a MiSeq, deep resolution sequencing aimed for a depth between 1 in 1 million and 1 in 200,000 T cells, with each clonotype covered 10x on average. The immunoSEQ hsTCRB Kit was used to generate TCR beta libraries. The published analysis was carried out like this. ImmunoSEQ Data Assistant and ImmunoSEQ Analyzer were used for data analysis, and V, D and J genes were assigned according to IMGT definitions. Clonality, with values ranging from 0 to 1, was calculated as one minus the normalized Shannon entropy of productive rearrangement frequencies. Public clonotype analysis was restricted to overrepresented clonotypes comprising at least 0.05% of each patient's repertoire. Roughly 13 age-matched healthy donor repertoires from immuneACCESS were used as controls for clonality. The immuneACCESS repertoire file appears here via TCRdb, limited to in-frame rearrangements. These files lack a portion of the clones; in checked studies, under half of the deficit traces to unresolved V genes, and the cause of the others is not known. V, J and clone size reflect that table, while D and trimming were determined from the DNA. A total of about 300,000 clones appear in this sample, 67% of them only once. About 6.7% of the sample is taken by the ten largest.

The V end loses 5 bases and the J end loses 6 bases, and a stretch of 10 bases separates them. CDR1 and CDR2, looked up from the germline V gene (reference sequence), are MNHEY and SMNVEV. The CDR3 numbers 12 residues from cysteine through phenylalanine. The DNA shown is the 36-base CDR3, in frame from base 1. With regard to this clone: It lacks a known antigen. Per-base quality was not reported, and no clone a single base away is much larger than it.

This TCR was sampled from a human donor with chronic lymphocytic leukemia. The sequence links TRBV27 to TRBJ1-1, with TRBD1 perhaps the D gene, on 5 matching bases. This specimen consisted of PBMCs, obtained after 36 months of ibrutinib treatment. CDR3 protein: CASSGARAEAFF. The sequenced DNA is TGTGCCAGCAGTGGGGCTAGAGCTGAAGCTTTCTTT.